A single sample is the source of the 16 T cell receptor beta chains below, sequenced in a study of T cells in Graves' hyperthyroidism and ophthalmopathy. What was amplified from RNA transcripts were TCR beta CDR3 regions. The HTBI set primed first-round TCR CDR3 RT-PCR. TCRdb processed the multiplex PCR reads anew with MiXCR; each CDR3 protein has one entry. The sample includes 490,000 or so distinct CDR3 sequences, 15% to 20% seen only once; the top ten take 45% to 50%. The sample taken for sequencing was blood. The receptor source for this set is a man aged 40-49 years with Graves' ophthalmopathy.

This clonotype showed up many times. The rearrangement uses TRBV28 and TRBJ1-1; D may be TRBD1 (5 bases). The CDR3 extends over 13 amino acids. Trimming pared 7 bases from V and 5 bases from J, leaving 14 bases between. Looked up from germline, CDR1 is MDHEN and CDR2 is SYDVKM. CDR3 sequence: CASKPGWITEAFF. CDR3 coding DNA: TGTGCCAGCAAGCCAGGGTGGATAACTGAAGCTTTCTTT. The full variable domain, in which reference TRBV28 and TRBJ1-1 provide the parts outside the CDR3, is DVKVTQSSRYLVKRTGEKVFLECVQDMDHENMFWYRQDPGLGLRLIYFSYDVKMKEKGDIPEGYSVSREKKERFSLILESASTNQTSMYLCASKPGWITEAFFGQGTRLTVV.

This clonotype was found many times. The chain joins TRBV7-8 to TRBJ1-2; 7 bases are shared with TRBD1. V was clipped by 0 bases and J by 4 bases; unmatched bases: 5. There are 15 residues in the CDR3. Germline V CDR1 and CDR2: SGHVS, FQNEAQ. The CDR3 DNA is TGTGCCAGCAGCTTAGCGACGACAGGGACCTATGGCTACACCTTC. Translating it yields CASSLATTGTYGYTF.

This clonotype was counted only a few times. The V and J genes are TRBV6-1 and TRBJ2-7; no definite D call. V lost 5 bases and J lost 4, with 18 bases in between. The germline V gene encodes CDR1 MNHNS and CDR2 SASEGT. The CDR3 runs 15 residues. CDR3 coding DNA: TGTGCCAGCAGTCCCCAACGGGTGGAAAGATACGAGCAGTACTTC. Translated, it gives CASSPQRVERYEQYF.

This clonotype has ten or more counts. This rearrangement joins TRBV28 to TRBJ2-3; D unclear. Germline V gene lookup returns CDR1 MDHEN and CDR2 SYDVKM. Trimming pared 5 bases from V and 4 bases from J, leaving 10 bases between. The CDR3 is made up of 13 amino acids. CDR3 in DNA: TGTGCCAGCAGTGGACGGGTGGCAGATACGCAGTATTTT. Translation: CASSGRVADTQYF.

This clonotype has ten or more counts. The CDR3 is CASSQRQAEQYF. In nucleotides, the CDR3 is TGTGCCAGCAGCCAACGGCAGGCCGAGCAGTACTTC. The chain has TRBV3-1 and TRBJ2-7; D is unclear. The V end was cut by 2 bases, the J end by 6 bases, with 8 bases between. CDR1 LGHDT and CDR2 YNNKEL come from the germline V gene (reference sequence). The length of the CDR3 is 12 residues.

This clonotype came up many times. The chain joins TRBV30 to TRBJ2-7, with 7 bases lining up with TRBD1. The CDR3 consists of 12 residues. Germline V lookup: CDR1 GTSNPN, CDR2 SVGIG (reference sequence). CDR3: CAFRDSSYEQYF. The CDR3 bases are TGTGCTTTCAGGGACAGCTCCTACGAGCAGTACTTC.

This clonotype was counted a few times. The rearrangement joins TRBV7-9 to TRBJ2-6, with 8 bases lining up with TRBD1. J was trimmed by 0 bases and V by 5 bases; bases with no gene match: 6. Germline V gives CDR1 SEHNR, CDR2 FQNEAQ (reference sequence). The CDR3 covers 17 residues. The CDR3 bases are TGTGCCAGCAGCCGGACAGGGCCCAGCTCTGGGGCCAACGTCCTGACTTTC. It translates to CASSRTGPSSGANVLTF.

The gene calls are TRBV4-3 and TRBJ2-7; 10 nucleotides align to TRBD1. The CDR3 loop spans 16 amino acids. Losses at the gene ends were 1 base for V and 2 bases for J; bases not matched to a gene: 5. Germline V gene lookup returns CDR1 LGHNA and CDR2 YSLEER. The CDR3, as DNA: TGCGCCAGCAGCCAAGTAACTGGACAGGGGGCCTACGAGCAGTACTTC. Its protein is CASSQVTGQGAYEQYF.

In the case of this clonotype: A far larger clone differs by one base, so this is likely a read error. The chain joins TRBV28 to TRBJ1-1; tentative D call: TRBD1 (5 bases). CDR3 length: 14 amino acids. Germline values: CDR1 MDHEN, CDR2 SYDVKM. CDR3 region: CASSLTGGNTEASF. The DNA of the CDR3 is TGTGCCAGCAGTTTAACGGGGGGGAACACTGAAGCTTCCTTT.

This clonotype was seen repeatedly, ten times or more. The rearrangement joins TRBV12-3 or TRBV12-4 to TRBJ2-7; tentatively, D is TRBD2 (6 bases). The CDR3 totals 14 residues. Trimming pared 5 bases from V and 3 bases from J, leaving 14 bases between. The CDR3 region has the DNA TGTGCCAGCAGTCCGAGGGGACTGAACTACGAGCAGTACTTC. It is translated as CASSPRGLNYEQYF.

This clonotype was picked up a small number of times. This chain connects TRBV7-9 to TRBJ1-2, with D uncertain. This CDR3 has 13 residues. CDR1 is SEHNR and CDR2 is FQNEAQ in the germline V gene (reference sequence). V lost 6 bases and J 5 bases, leaving 13 bases between the germline ends. The CDR3 sequence is CASSSVSTYGYTF. The CDR3, as DNA: TGTGCCAGCAGTTCAGTCTCTACTTATGGCTACACCTTC.

This chain joins TRBV30 and TRBJ1-5, with TRBD1 identical over 9 bases. Unmatched junction bases numbered 5, after V lost 2 bases and J lost 3 bases. This CDR3 contains 15 residues. Germline values: CDR1 GTSNPN, CDR2 SVGIG (reference sequence). The CDR3 protein is CAWSYGTGYNQPQHF. The CDR3 DNA is TGTGCCTGGAGTTACGGGACAGGGTACAATCAGCCCCAGCATTTT.

This clonotype was counted ten times or more. V and J are TRBV14 and TRBJ2-1; D ambiguous. V shed 4 bases and J shed 0 bases, with 7 bases lying between them. The CDR3 covers 14 residues. Germline CDR1 is SGHDN and CDR2 is FVKESK. For the CDR3, the DNA is TGTGCCAGCAGCCCTATAGTCTCCTACAATGAGCAGTTCTTC. It encodes CASSPIVSYNEQFF.

V is TRBV9 and J is TRBJ1-1, with 8 nucleotides matching TRBD1. The CDR3 runs to 17 residues. With V trimmed by 0 bases and J by 4 bases, 11 bases remained unmatched. CDR1 and CDR2 (germline): SGDLS, YYNGEE. The CDR3 bases are TGTGCCAGCAGCGTAGATCCCCAGGGGGCGCGGGGCACTGAAGCTTTCTTT. The encoded protein is CASSVDPQGARGTEAFF.

This clonotype was counted at least ten times. The rearrangement uses TRBV11-2 and TRBJ2-7; 7 positions agree with TRBD1. The germline CDR1 and CDR2 sequences are SGHAT and FQNNGV. Trimming cost V 5 bases and J 4 bases; bases outside gene matches: 11. The CDR3 runs 15 residues. The CDR3 sequence: CASSGRWLQGYEQYF. As DNA, the CDR3 is TGTGCCAGCAGCGGCCGCTGGCTACAGGGGTACGAGCAGTACTTC.

V usage is TRBV5-5 and J usage is TRBJ2-7; the match to TRBD1 covers 9 bases. The CDR3 spans 15 residues. The V gene's germline CDR1 is SGHKS and CDR2 YYEKEE (reference sequence). V dropped 6 bases and J dropped 5; count of bases not matched to a gene: 12. The DNA of the CDR3 is TGTGCCAGCACCCCGATGAGGACAGGGGTGGACGAGCAGTACTTC. It specifies CASTPMRTGVDEQYF.